A single sample is the source of the 6 T cell receptor beta chains below, sequenced in a study of T cells after posttransplantation cyclophosphamide. Treatment was busulfan-fludarabine conditioning, a marrow graft, and cyclophosphamide on days +3 and +4. The data were produced by immunoSEQ multiplex PCR, yet TCRdb's version contains in-frame clones alone and is incomplete. Of about 22,000 clones listed, roughly nine tenths are singletons. The specimen comprised PBMCs, sampled after allogeneic stem cell transplant with posttransplant cyclophosphamide. The receptors were gathered from a female patient aged 30 to 45 who received an allogeneic stem cell transplant from an unrelated donor, was CMV-positive, and had no GVHD. Some of the T cells may derive from the graft donor.

The rearrangement links TRBV25-1 to TRBJ2-6, with D tentatively TRBD1 (6 bases). This CDR3 contains 15 residues. CDR1 MGHDK and CDR2 SYGVNS come from the germline V gene. V was shortened by 6 bases and J by 4 bases, with 13 bases between the two germline ends. The CDR3 nucleotides are TGTGCCAGCAGGGGGGCCCGAGTGGGGGCCAACGTCCTGACTTTC. As protein: CASRGARVGANVLTF.

This rearrangement joins TRBV7-9 to TRBJ2-7; weak D call: TRBD1 (6 bases). The V and J ends lost 5 bases and 3 bases respectively, with 17 bases between them. This CDR3 is built from 15 residues. Germline lookup yields CDR1 SEHNR and CDR2 FQNEAQ (reference sequence). The CDR3 DNA sequence: TGTGCCAGCAGCACAAGAGGGGGTACCAACTACGAGCAGTACTTC. Protein: CASSTRGGTNYEQYF.

The chain couples TRBV12-5 to TRBJ2-1, with D unclear. Germline V CDR1 and CDR2: LGHNT, FRNRAP. With 8 bases removed from V and 0 bases from J, the gap between germline ends came to 11 bases. The length of the CDR3 is 14 residues. CDR3 sequence: CASNQENSYNEQFF. The CDR3 DNA is TGTGCTAGTAACCAGGAAAACTCCTACAATGAGCAGTTCTTC.

The chain uses TRBV7-9 and TRBJ2-3, with 8 bases lining up with TRBD2. Germline CDR1 reads SEHNR; CDR2 reads FQNEAQ (reference sequence). V dropped 0 bases and J dropped 7; count of bases not matched to a gene: 6. The CDR3 runs 15 residues. CDR3 bases: TGTGCCAGCAGCTTAGCCGGGGGGGCCAAACATACGCAGTATTTT. Its protein is CASSLAGGAKHTQYF.

This rearrangement joins TRBV7-9 to TRBJ2-2; 9 nucleotides line up with TRBD2. V lost 8 bases, J lost 7 bases, and 8 bases stayed unmatched. Germline CDR1 is SEHNR and CDR2 is FQNEAQ (reference sequence). CDR3 length: 14 amino acids. CDR3 DNA sequence: TGTGCCAGCGGGGAAGCGGGGGGCGACGGGGAGCTGTTTTTT. Amino acid sequence: CASGEAGGDGELFF.

This chain joins TRBV27 and TRBJ2-1; 9 bases map to TRBD1. The trim removed 3 bases at V and 12 bases at J, leaving 15 bases unmatched. Germline V gene sequence: CDR1 MNHEY, CDR2 SMNVEV (reference sequence). The CDR3 length is 16 residues. The CDR3 sequence: CASSFLDRGKALPQFF. DNA for the CDR3: TGTGCCAGCAGTTTCCTGGACAGGGGAAAAGCACTACCGCAGTTCTTC.